This T cell receptor beta chain was profiled in a study of beta chain features in type 1 diabetes. This CDR3 is 13 amino acids long. Germline V gene lookup returns CDR1 SGHRS and CDR2 YFSETQ. Deletions cut 5 bases from V and 6 bases from J, with 12 bases between. In the case of this clone: Its antigen remains unknown.

Study-wide results and limits: Patients showed naive, central memory and Treg TCRB repertoires that appeared more similar than those of healthy donors. Insertion counts at VDJ junctions were lower in type 1 diabetes patients, who also showed more deletions there. TCRB CDR3s were moderately but significantly shorter in Type 1 diabetes patients in all four CD4+ subsets.

As every portion of the isolated RNA was reverse transcribed, the sequencing read expressed TCRB transcripts. Assay used: immunoSEQ multiplex PCR; TCRdb lists only in-frame clones, some missing. The sample shows hundreds of thousands of clones, around 8.5% of them seen only once. The rearrangement links TRBV5-1 to TRBJ2-1, with D maybe TRBD2 (8 bases). Material: central memory CD4+ T cells from blood. This receptor was obtained from a man aged 25-45 years with type 1 diabetes. The CDR3 here is CASRQGTSNEQFF. CDR3 bases: TGCGCCAGCAGACAGGGGACTAGCAATGAGCAGTTCTTC. Supplemented by reference TRBV5-1 and TRBJ2-1, the full variable domain reads KAGVTQTPRYLIKTRGQQVTLSCSPISGHRSVSWYQQTPGQGLQFLFEYFSETQRNKGNFPGRFSGRQFSNSRSEMNVSTLELGDSALYLCASRQGTSNEQFFGPGTRLTVL.